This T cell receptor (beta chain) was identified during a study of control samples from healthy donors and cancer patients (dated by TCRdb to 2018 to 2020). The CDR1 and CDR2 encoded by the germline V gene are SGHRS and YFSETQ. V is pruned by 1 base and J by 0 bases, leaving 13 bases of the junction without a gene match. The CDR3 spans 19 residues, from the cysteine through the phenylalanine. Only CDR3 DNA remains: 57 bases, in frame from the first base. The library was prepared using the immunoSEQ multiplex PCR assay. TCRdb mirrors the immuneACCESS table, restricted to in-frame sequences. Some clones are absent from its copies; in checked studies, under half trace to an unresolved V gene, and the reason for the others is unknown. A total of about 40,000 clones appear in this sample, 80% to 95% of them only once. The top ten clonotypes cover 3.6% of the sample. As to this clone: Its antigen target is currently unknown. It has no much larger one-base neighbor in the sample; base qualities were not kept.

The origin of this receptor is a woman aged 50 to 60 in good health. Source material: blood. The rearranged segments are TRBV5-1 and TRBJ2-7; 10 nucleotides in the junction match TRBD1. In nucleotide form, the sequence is TGCGCCAGCAGCTTGACCGGGACAGGGGTCACCCAAAGCTCCTACGAGCAGTACTTC. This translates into CASSLTGTGVTQSSYEQYF.